This passage covers 20 T cell receptor beta chains from one sample sequenced in a study of Ad26.COV2.S vaccination and SARS-CoV-2 variants. The data were produced by immunoSEQ multiplex PCR, yet TCRdb's version contains in-frame clones alone and is incomplete. The table has 500,000 or so clones, approximately 90% seen once. Noted treatment: some 20 received Ad26.COV2.S at low or high dose, single or two shots; roughly five received placebo; per-sample allocation not given. Specimen acquisition occurred on day 63 following the initial vaccine or placebo injection. This material consisted of peripheral blood, taken in a trial of Ad26.COV2.S vaccine versus placebo. The source of these receptors is a person aged 18 to 65 who received the Ad26.COV2.S COVID-19 vaccine or a placebo.

V and J are TRBV14 and TRBJ2-2; D gene unclear. The V end lost 7 bases, the J end lost 0 bases, and 15 bases lay between the germline ends. Per the germline V gene, CDR1 is SGHDN and CDR2 is FVKESK. The CDR3 length is 16 residues. The CDR3 loop reads CASNKGPEANTGELFF. CDR3 DNA sequence: TGTGCCAGCAACAAAGGACCAGAAGCGAACACCGGGGAGCTGTTTTTT.

The CDR3 spells CASSLSTTGGPDTQYF. CDR3 in DNA: TGTGCCAGCAGTTTATCGACGACAGGGGGGCCAGATACGCAGTATTTT. The chain carries TRBV27 and TRBJ2-3; TRBD1 agrees at 9 bases. The CDR3 runs 16 residues. Trimming removed 0 bases from V and 4 bases from J; junction bases left unmatched: 5. From germline, CDR1 is MNHEY and CDR2 SMNVEV (reference sequence).

The genes are TRBV6-5 and TRBJ1-2; 7 nucleotides match TRBD1. The germline CDR1 and CDR2 sequences are MNHEY and SVGAGI. The CDR3 is 15 residues long. Trimming at V came to 4 bases and at J to 10 bases, leaving 15 bases not matched to a gene. CDR3 residues: CASSSLAAPGQNYTF. Here the CDR3 DNA reads TGTGCCAGCAGTTCCCTCGCTGCCCCGGGACAGAACTACACCTTC.

CDR3 in DNA: TGCAGCGTGAAGGGACAGGGAAACTATGGCTACACCTTC. Translation gives CSVKGQGNYGYTF. This chain links TRBV29-1 with TRBJ1-2; TRBD1 matches 9 bases. V dropped 6 bases and J dropped 2; count of bases not matched to a gene: 4. CDR3 length: 13 amino acids. Germline CDR1 is SQVTM and CDR2 is ANQGSEA.

This clone was detected a few times. The chain combines TRBV5-1 with TRBJ2-7; D possibly matches TRBD1 or TRBD2 (6 bases each). CDR3 length: 17 residues. Trimming took off 4 bases at V and 6 bases at J, with 26 bases between the two ends. The V gene's germline CDR1 is SGHRS and CDR2 YFSETQ. Here the CDR3 DNA reads TGCGCCAGCAGCCAAGGCCCCACCGGGACGGGGGCCGGCGAGCAGTACTTC. This gives the protein CASSQGPTGTGAGEQYF. Together with reference TRBV5-1 and TRBJ2-7, the CDR3 gives the full variable domain: KAGVTQTPRYLIKTRGQQVTLSCSPISGHRSVSWYQQTPGQGLQFLFEYFSETQRNKGNFPGRFSGRQFSNSRSEMNVSTLELGDSALYLCASSQGPTGTGAGEQYFGPGTRLTVT.

This chain connects TRBV5-8 to TRBJ1-6; 7 bases align to TRBD1. The ends lost 0 bases at V and 9 bases at J; junction bases unmatched: 9. The CDR3 is 16 amino acids. Germline V gene sequence: CDR1 SGHTS, CDR2 YDEGEE. This chain's CDR3 is CASSLGARQGGSPLHF. For the CDR3, the DNA is TGTGCCAGCAGCTTGGGGGCTCGACAGGGCGGTTCACCCCTCCACTTT.

The chain uses TRBV2 and TRBJ1-1; D possibly corresponds to TRBD1 (6 bases). Germline V CDR1 and CDR2: SNHLY, FYNNEI. V lost 6 bases and J 1 base, leaving 18 bases between the germline ends. The CDR3 runs 16 residues. The CDR3 DNA sequence: TGTGCCAGCAGAAAGCCGAATCGGGGGGCGAACACTGAAGCTTTCTTT. It codes for CASRKPNRGANTEAFF.

The chain joins TRBV7-2 to TRBJ2-3; TRBD2 matches at 9 bases. CDR3 size: 18 residues. CDR1 SGHTA and CDR2 FQGNSA come from the germline V gene. The V gene end was trimmed by 5 bases and the J gene end by 3 bases; junction bases not matched to a gene: 15. The CDR3 is CASSLRLGSGRGTDTQYF. CDR3 nucleotides: TGTGCCAGCAGCCTACGACTTGGTAGCGGGAGAGGAACAGATACGCAGTATTTT. Based on the CDR3 plus reference TRBV7-2 and TRBJ2-3, the full variable domain is GAGVSQSPSNKVTEKGKDVELRCDPISGHTALYWYRQSLGQGLEFLIYFQGNSAPDKSGLPSDRFSAERTGGSVSTLTIQRTQQEDSAVYLCASSLRLGSGRGTDTQYFGPGTRLTVL.

The chain recombines TRBV6-6 with TRBJ1-1, with unresolved D. Germline V gene lookup returns CDR1 MNHNY and CDR2 SVGAGI (reference sequence). This CDR3 spans 14 amino acids. V was cut by 2 bases and J by 5 bases, with 12 bases left in between. The CDR3 here is CASSYPDGWTEAFF. DNA for the CDR3: TGTGCCAGCAGTTACCCGGACGGGTGGACTGAAGCTTTCTTT.

This chain joins TRBV28 and TRBJ2-3, with 14 bases aligning to TRBD2. Germline CDR1 is MDHEN and CDR2 is SYDVKM. This CDR3 has 17 residues. With 6 bases clipped from V and 6 bases from J, the junction kept 11 bases outside the gene matches. The CDR3 DNA sequence: TGTGCCAGCAGATCTCCGGGACTAGCGGGAGAACGCGATACGCAGTATTTT. This encodes CASRSPGLAGERDTQYF.

This chain's CDR3 is CASKDRVTYNEQFF. CDR3 DNA: TGTGCCAGCAAGGACAGGGTTACCTACAATGAGCAGTTCTTC. The genes are TRBV6-6 and TRBJ2-1; TRBD1 matches 8 bases. With 7 bases clipped from V and 2 bases from J, the junction kept 4 bases outside the gene matches. The germline V gene encodes CDR1 MNHNY and CDR2 SVGAGI (reference sequence). This CDR3 contains 14 residues.

V usage is TRBV20-1 and J usage is TRBJ2-5; D gene unclear. CDR1 is DFQATT, CDR2 SNEGSKA, per germline (reference sequence). Trimming left V 7 bases short and J 2 bases short, with 8 bases between. The CDR3 sequence is 11 residues long. The CDR3, as DNA: TGCAGTGGGACCGCACAAGAGACCCAGTACTTC. Translated, it gives CSGTAQETQYF.

The gene calls are TRBV5-1 and TRBJ2-7; D tentatively reads TRBD1 or TRBD2 (5 bases each). Germline V gives CDR1 SGHRS, CDR2 YFSETQ. V gave up 4 bases and J gave up 2 bases, with 13 bases separating them. The CDR3 sequence is 14 residues long. This chain's CDR3 is CASSPRGPTYEQYF. The CDR3 DNA follows: TGCGCCAGCAGCCCTCGGGGACCCACCTACGAGCAGTACTTC.

This chain uses TRBV2 with TRBJ1-4, with D hard to call. CDR3 length: 13 amino acids. Between the trimmed V and J ends, which lost 7 bases and 7 bases, there was a span of 13 bases. Germline CDR1 is SNHLY and CDR2 is FYNNEI. CDR3 residues: CASTKSRSEKLFF. The CDR3 DNA sequence: TGTGCCAGCACGAAGAGTCGCAGTGAAAAACTGTTTTTT.

The gene calls are TRBV15 and TRBJ2-1; D is possibly TRBD1 (5 bases). The V end was cut by 0 bases, the J end by 6 bases, with 12 bases between. This CDR3 region has 15 residues. Looked up from germline, CDR1 is LNHNV and CDR2 is YYDKDF (reference sequence). The DNA for the CDR3 is TGTGCCACCAGCAGAGAATTAAGGGGAAGCAATGAGCAGTTCTTC. Translated, it gives CATSRELRGSNEQFF.

The V call is TRBV28, the J call TRBJ1-2; D uncertain. V was clipped by 2 bases and J by 7 bases, with 5 bases between them. Germline lookup yields CDR1 MDHEN and CDR2 SYDVKM. The CDR3 has 11 residues. The CDR3 here is CASSLKLGYTF. In DNA, the CDR3 is TGTGCCAGCAGTTTAAAGCTTGGCTACACCTTC.

CDR3 region: CATSDPAGVYTGELFF. The CDR3 nucleotides are TGTGCCACCAGTGACCCAGCGGGAGTTTACACCGGGGAGCTGTTTTTT. The rearrangement links TRBV24-1 to TRBJ2-2, with TRBD2 identical over 8 bases. Per the germline V gene, CDR1 is KGHDR and CDR2 is SFDVKD. This CDR3 is 16 amino acids long. With V trimmed by 4 bases and J by 3 bases, 6 bases remained unmatched.

This clone showed up just a few times. The rearrangement joins TRBV19 to TRBJ1-2; possible D gene TRBD1, 5 bases. Germline-derived CDR1 and CDR2 are LNHDA and SQIVND (reference sequence). CDR3 size: 17 residues. V lost 5 bases, J lost 1 base, and 20 bases lay in between. The CDR3 DNA is TGTGCCAGTAGTCCATTCGACGTACCGGACATTAACTATGGCTACACCTTC. As protein: CASSPFDVPDINYGYTF.

J is TRBJ1-5 and V is TRBV28, with 7 bases fitting TRBD1. CDR3 length: 17 amino acids. Germline CDR1 MDHEN, CDR2 SYDVKM. V shed 7 bases, J shed 0 bases, and the junction held 12 bases outside the gene matches. CDR3 in amino acids: CASTATQGLGSNQPQHF. The CDR3 DNA reads as TGTGCCAGCACAGCCACACAGGGGCTCGGTAGCAATCAGCCCCAGCATTTT.

This chain uses TRBV28 with TRBJ1-1; the D gene is possibly TRBD1 (6 bases). The CDR3 runs 13 residues. V was clipped by 5 bases and J by 5 bases, with 12 bases between them. CDR1 and CDR2 (germline): MDHEN, SYDVKM. The CDR3 bases are TGTGCCAGCAGTGGGGGGCGTCGGACTGAAGCTTTCTTT. It translates to CASSGGRRTEAFF.